This TCR beta chain originates from a study of Graves' ophthalmopathy and Graves' hyperthyroidism. The length of the CDR3 is 16 residues. Germline loops: CDR1 MGHRA, CDR2 YSYEKL. V lost 2 bases, J lost 3 bases, and 3 bases stayed unmatched. Study outcomes and limitations: Stable hyperthyroidism and ophthalmopathy were told apart by a 13-signature model, which achieved about 88% sensitivity and around 80% specificity.

Ineligible for inclusion were patients with other autoimmune diseases, uncontrolled infections, pregnancy or lactation. This clonotype was detected a few times. Its antigen is as yet unknown. Researchers took RNA transcripts and amplified TCR beta CDR3 regions from them. Second-round multiplex PCR came after a first-round RT-PCR that employed HTBI primers. Each CDR3 protein gets one entry after TCRdb re-called the multiplex PCR reads with MiXCR. The sample lists over a million distinct CDR3 sequences, around a third occurring once. The TCR sequence derives from an adult man with Graves' hyperthyroidism. The genes are TRBV4-1 and TRBJ1-6; 8 nucleotides align to TRBD1. The source material was peripheral blood or thyroid tissue (not recorded which). CDR3 nucleotides: TGCGCCAGCAGCCAAAATGGACAGGGCTATAATTCACCCCTCCACTTT. Translated, it gives CASSQNGQGYNSPLHF.